This TCR beta chain came from a study of CD8+ T cells in alopecia areata. V was clipped by 6 bases and J by 6 bases, with 9 bases between them. The CDR3 contains 11 residues. From germline, CDR1 is LNHDA and CDR2 SQIVND (reference sequence). RNA extraction and reverse transcription yielded cDNA as sequencing template. TCRdb's table, derived via immunoSEQ multiplex PCR, lists solely in-frame clones and lacks some. Of about 180,000 clones listed, 50% to 60% are singletons. This clonotype originated in a human donor with alopecia areata. The V gene is TRBV19, the J gene TRBJ2-7; D may match TRBD1 or TRBD2 (5 bases each). The sequencing used CD4+ T cells sorted from blood, collected at week 0. CDR3 sequence reads: CASSGAFEQYF. The DNA for the CDR3 is TGTGCCAGTAGCGGGGCGTTCGAGCAGTACTTC.